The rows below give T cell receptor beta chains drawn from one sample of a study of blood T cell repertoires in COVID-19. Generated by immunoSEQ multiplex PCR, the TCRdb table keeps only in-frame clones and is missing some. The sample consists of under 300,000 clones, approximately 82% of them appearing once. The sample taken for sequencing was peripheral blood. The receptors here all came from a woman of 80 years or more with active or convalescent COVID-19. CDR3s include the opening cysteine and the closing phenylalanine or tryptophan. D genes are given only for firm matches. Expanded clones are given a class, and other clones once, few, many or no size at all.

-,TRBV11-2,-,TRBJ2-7,TGTGCCAGCATCCCTCCAGGGGGGTTTTTTTACGAGCAGTACTTC,CASIPPGGFFYEQYF
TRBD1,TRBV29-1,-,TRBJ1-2,TGCAGCGTTGCGGGAATATCCGGGACAGGGGGGAACTATGGCTACACCTTC,CSVAGISGTGGNYGYTF
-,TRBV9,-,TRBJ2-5,TGTGCCAGCAGCATACGACAAGGGGATGGGGCCCAGTACTTC,CASSIRQGDGAQYF
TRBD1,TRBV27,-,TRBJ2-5,TGTGCCAGCAGTTTCTGGGGACAGGGAGGGGAGACCCAGTACTTC,CASSFWGQGGETQYF
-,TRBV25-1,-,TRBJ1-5,TGTGCCAGCAGTGAATCTGGGGGGAATCAGCCCCAGCATTTT,CASSESGGNQPQHF
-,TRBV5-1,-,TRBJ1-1,TGCGCCAGCAGACTGGACAGCCTGAACACTGAAGCTTTCTTT,CASRLDSLNTEAFF
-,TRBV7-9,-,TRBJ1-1,TGTGCCAGCAGCTTGAGAACTAGGAACACTGAAGCTTTCTTT,CASSLRTRNTEAFF
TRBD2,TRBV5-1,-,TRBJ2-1,TGCGCCAGCAGCTTGGGGTTGCGGGGGGCGAACATCTGGAATGAGCAGTTCTTC,CASSLGLRGANIWNEQFF
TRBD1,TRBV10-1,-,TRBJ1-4,TGCGCCAGCAGTGAGGGGACAGGGATCGGAGGGGAAAAACTGTTTTTT,CASSEGTGIGGEKLFF
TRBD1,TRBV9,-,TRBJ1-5,TGTGCCAGCAGCTTAGGACAGGGCAATCAGCCCCAGCATTTT,CASSLGQGNQPQHF
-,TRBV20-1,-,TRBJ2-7,TGCAGTGCTAGAGTCGTTTACGAGCAGTACTTC,CSARVVYEQYF
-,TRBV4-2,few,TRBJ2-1,TGTGCCAGCAGCCAAGTCACTAGCAAAAGGAATGAGCAGTTCTTC,CASSQVTSKRNEQFF
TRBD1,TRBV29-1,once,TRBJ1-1,TGCAGCGCCATGGGACAGAGGAACACTGAAGCTTTCTTT,CSAMGQRNTEAFF
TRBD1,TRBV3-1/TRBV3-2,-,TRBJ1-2,TGTGCCAGCAGTCTCGGACAGGTTCTGGGCTACACCTTC,CASSLGQVLGYTF
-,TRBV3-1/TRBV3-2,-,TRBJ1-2,TGTGCCAGCAGCCAAGGGCAGGTTTATGGCTACACCTTC,CASSQGQVYGYTF
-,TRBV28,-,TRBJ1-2,TGTGCCAGCAGTTTCCTCAGGGGCCACTATGGCTACACCTTC,CASSFLRGHYGYTF
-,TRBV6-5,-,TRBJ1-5,TGTGCCATCCAGGGTTTTCGCAATCAGCCCCAGCATTTT,CAIQGFRNQPQHF
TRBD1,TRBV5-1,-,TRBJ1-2,TGCGCCAGCAGCCAGACAGGGGATGGCTACACCTTC,CASSQTGDGYTF
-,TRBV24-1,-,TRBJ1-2,TGTGCCACCAGTGATTCCAGGGGCTACACCTTC,CATSDSRGYTF
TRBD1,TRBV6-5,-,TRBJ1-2,TGTGCCAGCAGGCACGACTGGGACAGCAGCTATGGCTACACCTTC,CASRHDWDSSYGYTF
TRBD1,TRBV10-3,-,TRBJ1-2,TGTGCCATCACTGAACAAACCACAGGGGCCTACACCTTC,CAITEQTTGAYTF
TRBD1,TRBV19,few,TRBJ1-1,TGTGCCAGTAGTACGGGAGGGACAGCCTTCACTGAAGCTTTCTTT,CASSTGGTAFTEAFF
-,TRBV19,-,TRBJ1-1,TGTGCCAGTACCATCGGACGGGGACTTAACACTGAAGCTTTCTTT,CASTIGRGLNTEAFF
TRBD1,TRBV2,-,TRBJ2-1,TGTGCCAGCAGCGCGGGACAGGGCCCCTACAATGAGCAGTTCTTC,CASSAGQGPYNEQFF